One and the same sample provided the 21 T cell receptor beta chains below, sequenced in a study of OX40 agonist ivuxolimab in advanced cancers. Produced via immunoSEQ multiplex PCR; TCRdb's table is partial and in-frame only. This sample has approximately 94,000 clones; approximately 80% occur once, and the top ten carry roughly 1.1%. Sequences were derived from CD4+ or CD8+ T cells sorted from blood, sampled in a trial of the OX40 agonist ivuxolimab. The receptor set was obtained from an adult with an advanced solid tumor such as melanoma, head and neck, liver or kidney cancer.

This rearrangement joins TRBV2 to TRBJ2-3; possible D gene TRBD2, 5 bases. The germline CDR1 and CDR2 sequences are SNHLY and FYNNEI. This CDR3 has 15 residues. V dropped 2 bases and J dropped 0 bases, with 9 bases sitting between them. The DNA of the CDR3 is TGTGCCAGCAGTGAACTCCCGGGGAGCACAGATACGCAGTATTTT. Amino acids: CASSELPGSTDTQYF.

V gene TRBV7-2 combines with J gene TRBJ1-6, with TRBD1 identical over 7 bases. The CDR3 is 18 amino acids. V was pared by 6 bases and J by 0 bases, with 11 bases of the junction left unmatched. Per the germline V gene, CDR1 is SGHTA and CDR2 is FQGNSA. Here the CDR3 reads CASSTRTGWSSYNSPLHF. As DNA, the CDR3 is TGTGCCAGCAGTACACGGACAGGATGGTCCTCCTATAATTCACCCCTCCACTTT.

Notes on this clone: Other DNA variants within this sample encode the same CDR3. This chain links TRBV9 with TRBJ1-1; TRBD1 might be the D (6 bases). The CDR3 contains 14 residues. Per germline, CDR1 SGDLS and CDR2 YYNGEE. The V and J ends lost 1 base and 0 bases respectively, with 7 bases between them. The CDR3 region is CASSVRGLNTEAFF. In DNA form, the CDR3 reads TGTGCCAGCAGCGTACGGGGGCTGAACACTGAAGCTTTCTTT.

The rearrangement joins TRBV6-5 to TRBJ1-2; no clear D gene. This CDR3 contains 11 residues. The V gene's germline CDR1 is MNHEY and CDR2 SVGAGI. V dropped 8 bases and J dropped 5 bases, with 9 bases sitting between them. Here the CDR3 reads CASGSQYGYTF. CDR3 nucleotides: TGTGCCAGCGGTAGTCAATATGGCTACACCTTC.

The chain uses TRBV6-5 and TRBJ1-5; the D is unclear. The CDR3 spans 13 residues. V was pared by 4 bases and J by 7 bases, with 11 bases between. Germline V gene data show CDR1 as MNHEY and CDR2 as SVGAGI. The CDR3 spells CASSSDKGQPQHF. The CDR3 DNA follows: TGTGCCAGCAGTTCCGACAAGGGACAGCCCCAGCATTTT.

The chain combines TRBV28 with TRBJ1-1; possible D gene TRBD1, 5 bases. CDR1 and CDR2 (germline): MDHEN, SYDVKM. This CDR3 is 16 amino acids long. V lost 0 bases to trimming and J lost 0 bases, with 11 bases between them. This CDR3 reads CASSLWGHLLNTEAFF. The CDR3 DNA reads TGTGCCAGCAGTTTATGGGGGCACCTGTTGAACACTGAAGCTTTCTTT.

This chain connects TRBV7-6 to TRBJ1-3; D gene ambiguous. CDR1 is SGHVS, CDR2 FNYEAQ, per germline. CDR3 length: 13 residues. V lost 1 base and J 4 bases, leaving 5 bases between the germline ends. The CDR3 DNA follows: TGTGCCAGCAGCTTAGAGGCAGGAAACACCATATATTTT. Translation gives CASSLEAGNTIYF. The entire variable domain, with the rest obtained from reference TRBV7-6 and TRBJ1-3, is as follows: GAGVSQSPRYKVTKRGQDVALRCDPISGHVSLYWYRQALGQGPEFLTYFNYEAQQDKSGLPNDRFSAERPEGSISTLTIQRTEQRDSAMYRCASSLEAGNTIYFGEGSWLTVV.

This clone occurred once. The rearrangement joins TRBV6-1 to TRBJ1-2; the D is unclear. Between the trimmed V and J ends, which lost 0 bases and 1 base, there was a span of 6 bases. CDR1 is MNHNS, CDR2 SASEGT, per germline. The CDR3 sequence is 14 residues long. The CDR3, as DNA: TGTGCCAGCAGTGAAGCCCACAGTAACTATGGCTACACCTTC. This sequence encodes CASSEAHSNYGYTF.

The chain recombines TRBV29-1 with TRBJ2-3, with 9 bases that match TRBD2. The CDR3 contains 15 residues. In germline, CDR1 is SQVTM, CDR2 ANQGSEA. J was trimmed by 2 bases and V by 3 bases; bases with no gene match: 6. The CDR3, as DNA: TGCAGCGTTGAGTTAGCGGGGGAGACCACAGATACGCAGTATTTT. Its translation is CSVELAGETTDTQYF.

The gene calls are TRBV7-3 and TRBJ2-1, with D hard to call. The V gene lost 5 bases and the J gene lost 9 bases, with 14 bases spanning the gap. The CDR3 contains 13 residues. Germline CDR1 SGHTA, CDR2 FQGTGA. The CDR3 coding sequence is TGTGCCAGCAGCGAGGCCCCCCGAGGTGAGCAGTTCTTC. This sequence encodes CASSEAPRGEQFF.

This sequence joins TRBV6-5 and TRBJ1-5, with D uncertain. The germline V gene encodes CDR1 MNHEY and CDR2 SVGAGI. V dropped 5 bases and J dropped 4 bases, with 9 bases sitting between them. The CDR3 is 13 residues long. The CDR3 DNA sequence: TGTGCCAGCAGTCCTGGGATGAATCAGCCCCAGCATTTT. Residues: CASSPGMNQPQHF.

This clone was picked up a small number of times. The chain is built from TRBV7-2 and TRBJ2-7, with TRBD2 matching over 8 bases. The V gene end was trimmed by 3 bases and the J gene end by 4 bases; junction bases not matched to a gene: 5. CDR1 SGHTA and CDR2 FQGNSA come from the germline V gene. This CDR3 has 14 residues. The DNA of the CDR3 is TGTGCCAGCAGCTTGCACGGGGGGGAGTACGAGCAGTACTTC. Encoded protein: CASSLHGGEYEQYF. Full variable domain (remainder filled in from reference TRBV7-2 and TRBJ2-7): GAGVSQSPSNKVTEKGKDVELRCDPISGHTALYWYRQSLGQGLEFLIYFQGNSAPDKSGLPSDRFSAERTGGSVSTLTIQRTQQEDSAVYLCASSLHGGEYEQYFGPGTRLTVT.

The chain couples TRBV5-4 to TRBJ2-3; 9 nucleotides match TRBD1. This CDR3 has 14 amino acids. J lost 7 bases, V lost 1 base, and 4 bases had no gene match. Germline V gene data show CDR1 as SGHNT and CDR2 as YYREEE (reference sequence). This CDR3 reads CASSLIGQGNTQYF. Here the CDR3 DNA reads TGTGCCAGCAGCTTGATCGGACAGGGGAATACGCAGTATTTT.

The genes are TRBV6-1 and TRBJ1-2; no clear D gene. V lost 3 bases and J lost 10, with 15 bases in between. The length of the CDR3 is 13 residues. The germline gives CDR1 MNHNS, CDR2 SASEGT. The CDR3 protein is CASSDIGEGAYTF. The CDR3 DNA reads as TGTGCCAGCAGTGATATCGGGGAGGGCGCCTACACCTTC.

In DNA, the CDR3 is TGTGCCAGCAGTGGGACAGGGAGGGCTACTGAAGCTTTCTTT. Residues: CASSGTGRATEAFF. The chain carries TRBV25-1 and TRBJ1-1; 8 positions match TRBD1. The CDR3 length is 14 residues. Losses at the gene ends were 4 bases for V and 5 bases for J; bases not matched to a gene: 6. Per the germline V gene, CDR1 is MGHDK and CDR2 is SYGVNS.

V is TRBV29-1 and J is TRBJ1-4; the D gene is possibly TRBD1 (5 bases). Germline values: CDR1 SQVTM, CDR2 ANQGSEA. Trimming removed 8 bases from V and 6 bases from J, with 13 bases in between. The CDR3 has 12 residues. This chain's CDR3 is CSFRDADEKLFF. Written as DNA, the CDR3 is TGCAGCTTCCGGGACGCGGATGAAAAACTGTTTTTT.

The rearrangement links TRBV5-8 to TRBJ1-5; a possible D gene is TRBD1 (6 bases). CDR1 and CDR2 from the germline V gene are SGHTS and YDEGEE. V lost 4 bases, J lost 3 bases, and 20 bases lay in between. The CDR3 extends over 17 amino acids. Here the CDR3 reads CASSLVTGGANNQPQHF. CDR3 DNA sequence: TGTGCCAGCAGCCTCGTGACCGGGGGGGCTAACAATCAGCCCCAGCATTTT.

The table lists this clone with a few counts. The CDR3 sequence: CASSLLPGADSGNTIYF. Written as DNA, the CDR3 is TGTGCCAGCAGCTTGTTGCCAGGGGCGGACTCTGGAAACACCATATATTTT. The chain combines TRBV5-6 with TRBJ1-3, with D tentatively TRBD1 (6 bases). The CDR3 length is 17 residues. Trimming left V 1 base short and J 0 bases short, with 14 bases between. The germline V gene has CDR1 SGHDT and CDR2 YYEEEE.

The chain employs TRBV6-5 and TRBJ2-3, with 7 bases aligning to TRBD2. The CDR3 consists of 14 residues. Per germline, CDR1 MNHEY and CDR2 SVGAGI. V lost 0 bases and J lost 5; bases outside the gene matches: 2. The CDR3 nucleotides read TGTGCCAGCAGTTACTCTGGCGGGGGAGATACGCAGTATTTT. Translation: CASSYSGGGDTQYF.

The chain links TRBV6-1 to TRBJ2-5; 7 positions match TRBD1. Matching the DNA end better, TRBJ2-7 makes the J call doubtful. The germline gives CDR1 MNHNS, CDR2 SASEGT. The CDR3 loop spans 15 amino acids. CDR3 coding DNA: TGTGCCAGCAAGATTGGCAGGGGGTCCGCCTACGAGCAGTACTTC. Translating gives CASKIGRGSAYEQYF.

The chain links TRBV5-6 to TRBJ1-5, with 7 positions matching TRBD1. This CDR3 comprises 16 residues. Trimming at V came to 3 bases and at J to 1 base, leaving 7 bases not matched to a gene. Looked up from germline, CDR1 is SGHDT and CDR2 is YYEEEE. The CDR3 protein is CASSSTGLVSNQPQHF. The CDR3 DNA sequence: TGTGCCAGCAGCTCGACAGGGTTGGTGAGCAATCAGCCCCAGCATTTT.